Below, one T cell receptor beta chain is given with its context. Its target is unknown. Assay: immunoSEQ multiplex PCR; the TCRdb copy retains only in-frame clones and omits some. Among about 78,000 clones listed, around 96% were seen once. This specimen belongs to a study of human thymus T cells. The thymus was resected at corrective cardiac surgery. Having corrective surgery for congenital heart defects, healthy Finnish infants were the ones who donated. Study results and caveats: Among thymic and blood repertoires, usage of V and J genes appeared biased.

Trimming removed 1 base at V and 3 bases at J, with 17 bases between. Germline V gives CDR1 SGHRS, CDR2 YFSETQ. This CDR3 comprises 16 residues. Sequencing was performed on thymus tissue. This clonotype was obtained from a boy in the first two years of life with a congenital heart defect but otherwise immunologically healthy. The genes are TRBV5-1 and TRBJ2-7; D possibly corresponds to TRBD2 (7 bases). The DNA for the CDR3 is TGCGCCAGCAGCTTGAGGGGGGGGCCGACCCTCTACGAGCAGTACTTC. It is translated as CASSLRGGPTLYEQYF.